This T cell receptor beta chain was obtained from a study of response to subunit inactivated influenza vaccine. Findings and caveats of the study: The authors offered the suggestion that each seasonal influenza vaccination recruits few new T cells.

Each CDR3 protein gets one entry after TCRdb re-called the RT-PCR reads with MiXCR. The sample yields hundreds of thousands of distinct CDR3 sequences, about 11% seen once. The germline CDR1 and CDR2 sequences are MDHEN and SYDVKM. The V segment lost 5 bases and the J segment 4 bases; nucleotides outside the gene matches: 7. The CDR3 covers 15 residues. This clonotype was observed at least ten times. Its antigen remains unknown. Sample: PBMCs from blood, taken on the day of vaccination. This chain uses TRBV28 with TRBJ2-1; 8 nucleotides line up with TRBD1. The origin of this receptor is a man between 45 and 60 years old who received an inactivated influenza vaccine. CDR3 sequence reads: CASSPRTGFYNEQFF. As DNA, the CDR3 is TGTGCCAGCAGTCCCAGGACAGGGTTTTACAATGAGCAGTTCTTC. The whole variable domain, filled in from reference TRBV28 and TRBJ2-1, reads DVKVTQSSRYLVKRTGEKVFLECVQDMDHENMFWYRQDPGLGLRLIYFSYDVKMKEKGDIPEGYSVSREKKERFSLILESASTNQTSMYLCASSPRTGFYNEQFFGPGTRLTVL.